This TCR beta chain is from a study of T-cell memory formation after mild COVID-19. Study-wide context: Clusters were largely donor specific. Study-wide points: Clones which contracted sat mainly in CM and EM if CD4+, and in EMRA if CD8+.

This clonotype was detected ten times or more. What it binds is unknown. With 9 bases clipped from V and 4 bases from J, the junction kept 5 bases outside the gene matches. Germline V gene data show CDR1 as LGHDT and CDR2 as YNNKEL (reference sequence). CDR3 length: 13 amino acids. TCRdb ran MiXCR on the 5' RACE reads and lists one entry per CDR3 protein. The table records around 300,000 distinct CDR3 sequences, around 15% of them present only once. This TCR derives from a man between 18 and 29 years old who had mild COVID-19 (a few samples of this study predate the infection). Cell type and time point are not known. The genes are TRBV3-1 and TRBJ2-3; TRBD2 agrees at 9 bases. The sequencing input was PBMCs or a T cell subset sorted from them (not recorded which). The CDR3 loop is CARPAGGADTQYF. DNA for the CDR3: TGTGCCAGACCAGCGGGGGGAGCAGATACGCAGTATTTT.